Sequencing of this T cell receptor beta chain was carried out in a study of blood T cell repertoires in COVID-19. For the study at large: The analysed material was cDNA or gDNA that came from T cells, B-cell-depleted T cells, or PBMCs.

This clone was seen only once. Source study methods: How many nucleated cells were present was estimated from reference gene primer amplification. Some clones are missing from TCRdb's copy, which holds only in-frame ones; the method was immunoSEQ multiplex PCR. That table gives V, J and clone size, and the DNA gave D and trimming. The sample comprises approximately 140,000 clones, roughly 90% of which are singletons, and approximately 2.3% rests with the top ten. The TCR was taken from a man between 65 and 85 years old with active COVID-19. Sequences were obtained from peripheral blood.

DNA of the CDR3: TGTGCCAGCAGATCCGCTGGGGGGGAAGAAGAAAAACTGTTTTTT. Its translation: CASRSAGGEEEKLFF. The J gene is TRBJ1-4, the V gene TRBV28, with D perhaps TRBD1 (5 bases). This CDR3 spans 15 amino acids. Trimming cost V 6 bases and J 8 bases, with 19 bases left between them. Germline V gene data show CDR1 as MDHEN and CDR2 as SYDVKM.